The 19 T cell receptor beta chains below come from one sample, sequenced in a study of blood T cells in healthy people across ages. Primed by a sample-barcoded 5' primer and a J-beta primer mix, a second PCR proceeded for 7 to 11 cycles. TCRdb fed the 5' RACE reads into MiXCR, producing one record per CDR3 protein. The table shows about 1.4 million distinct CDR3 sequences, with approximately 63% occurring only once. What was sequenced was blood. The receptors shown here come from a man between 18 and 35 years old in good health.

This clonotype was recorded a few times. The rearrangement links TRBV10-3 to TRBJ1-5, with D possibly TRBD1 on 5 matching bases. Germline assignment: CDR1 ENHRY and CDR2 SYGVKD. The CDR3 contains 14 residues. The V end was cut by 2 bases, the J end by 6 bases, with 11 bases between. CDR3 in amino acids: CAISEGRAGQPQHF. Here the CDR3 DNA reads TGTGCCATCAGTGAGGGCAGGGCGGGTCAGCCCCAGCATTTT.

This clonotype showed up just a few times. The CDR3 bases are TGTGCCAGCAGCACGGACGGCCTGTTGGGCTACACCTTC. Protein sequence: CASSTDGLLGYTF. This rearrangement joins TRBV7-2 to TRBJ1-2; D gene ambiguous. The CDR3 has 13 amino acids. The V gene's germline CDR1 is SGHTA and CDR2 FQGNSA. The V and J ends lost 5 bases and 8 bases respectively, with 15 bases between them.

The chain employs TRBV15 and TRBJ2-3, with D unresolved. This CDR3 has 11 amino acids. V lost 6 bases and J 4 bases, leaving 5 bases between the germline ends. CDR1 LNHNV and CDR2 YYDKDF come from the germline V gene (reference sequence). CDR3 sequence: CATREADTQYF. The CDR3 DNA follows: TGTGCCACCAGAGAGGCAGATACGCAGTATTTT.

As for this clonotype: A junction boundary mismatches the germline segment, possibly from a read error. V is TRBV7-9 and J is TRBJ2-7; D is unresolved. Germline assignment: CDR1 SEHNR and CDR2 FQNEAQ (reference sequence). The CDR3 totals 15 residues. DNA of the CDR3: TGTGCCAGCAGCGACCACAGCATACCTATGGACGAGCAGTACTTT. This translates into CASSDHSIPMDEQYF.

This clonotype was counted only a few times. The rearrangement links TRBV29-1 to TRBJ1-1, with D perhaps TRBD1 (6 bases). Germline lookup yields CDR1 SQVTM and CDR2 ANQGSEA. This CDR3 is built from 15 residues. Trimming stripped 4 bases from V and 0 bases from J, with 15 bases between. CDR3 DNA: TGCAGCGTTGCCTATCAGGGGAGGTTGAACACTGAAGCTTTCTTT. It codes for CSVAYQGRLNTEAFF.

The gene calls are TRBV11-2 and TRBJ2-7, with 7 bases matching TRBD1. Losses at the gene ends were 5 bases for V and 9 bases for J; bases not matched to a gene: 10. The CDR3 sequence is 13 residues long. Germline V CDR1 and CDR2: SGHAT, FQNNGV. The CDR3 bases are TGTGCCAGCAGCATCACAGGGGCCAGGCGGCAGTACTTC. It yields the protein CASSITGARRQYF.

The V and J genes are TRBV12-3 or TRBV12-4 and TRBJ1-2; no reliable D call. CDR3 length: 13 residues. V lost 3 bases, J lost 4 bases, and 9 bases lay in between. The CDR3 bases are TGTGCCAGCAGTTTGGGCATTCCCTATGGCTACACCTTC. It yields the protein CASSLGIPYGYTF.

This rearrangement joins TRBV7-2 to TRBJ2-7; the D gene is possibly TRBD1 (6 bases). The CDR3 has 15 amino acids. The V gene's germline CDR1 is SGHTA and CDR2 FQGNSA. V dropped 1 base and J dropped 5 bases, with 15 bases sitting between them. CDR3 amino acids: CASSLVRAQGHEQYF. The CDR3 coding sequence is TGTGCCAGCAGCTTAGTTAGGGCACAGGGCCACGAGCAGTACTTC.

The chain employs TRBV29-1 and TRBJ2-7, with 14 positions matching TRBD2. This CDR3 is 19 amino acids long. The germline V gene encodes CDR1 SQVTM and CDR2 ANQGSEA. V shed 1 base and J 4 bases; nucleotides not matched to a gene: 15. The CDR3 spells CSVEGDGTSGSRRRYEQYF. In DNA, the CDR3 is TGCAGCGTTGAAGGCGATGGGACTAGCGGGAGTCGAAGACGTTACGAGCAGTACTTC.

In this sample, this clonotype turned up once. The CDR3 reads CASSEFFGELFF. The DNA for the CDR3 is TGTGCCAGCAGTGAATTCTTCGGGGAGCTGTTTTTT. The chain joins TRBV25-1 to TRBJ2-2, with unresolved D. CDR1 and CDR2 (germline): MGHDK, SYGVNS. The CDR3 has 12 residues. Deletions cut 1 base from V and 7 bases from J, with 4 bases between.

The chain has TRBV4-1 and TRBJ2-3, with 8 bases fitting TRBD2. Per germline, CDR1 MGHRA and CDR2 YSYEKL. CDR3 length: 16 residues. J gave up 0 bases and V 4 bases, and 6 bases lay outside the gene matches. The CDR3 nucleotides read TGCGCCAGCAGCCCCTTAGCGGGGCCTAGCACAGATACGCAGTATTTT. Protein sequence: CASSPLAGPSTDTQYF.

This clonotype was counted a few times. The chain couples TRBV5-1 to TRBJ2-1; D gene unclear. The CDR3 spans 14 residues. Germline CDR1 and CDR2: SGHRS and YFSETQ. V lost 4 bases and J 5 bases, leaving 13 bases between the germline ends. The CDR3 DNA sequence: TGCGCCAGCAGCCCCGTTTGGAGTGACAATGAGCAGTTCTTC. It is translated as CASSPVWSDNEQFF. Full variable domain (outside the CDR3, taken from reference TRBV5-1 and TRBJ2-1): KAGVTQTPRYLIKTRGQQVTLSCSPISGHRSVSWYQQTPGQGLQFLFEYFSETQRNKGNFPGRFSGRQFSNSRSEMNVSTLELGDSALYLCASSPVWSDNEQFFGPGTRLTVL.

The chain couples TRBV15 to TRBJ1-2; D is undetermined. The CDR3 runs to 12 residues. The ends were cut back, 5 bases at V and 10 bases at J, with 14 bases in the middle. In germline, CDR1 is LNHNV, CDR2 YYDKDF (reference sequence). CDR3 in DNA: TGTGCCACCAGCTACCTGAGCGCGGACTACACCTTC. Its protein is CATSYLSADYTF. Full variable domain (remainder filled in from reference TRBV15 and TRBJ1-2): DAMVIQNPRYQVTQFGKPVTLSCSQTLNHNVMYWYQQKSSQAPKLLFHYYDKDFNNEADTPDNFQSRRPNTSFCFLDIRSPGLGDTAMYLCATSYLSADYTFGSGTRLTVV.

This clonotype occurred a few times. The chain's CDR3 is CASSQGSGPGEQYF. The CDR3 DNA reads as TGTGCCAGCAGCCAAGGTTCTGGGCCCGGCGAGCAGTACTTC. The J gene is TRBJ2-7, the V gene TRBV4-2; D unresolved. Germline V gene sequence: CDR1 LGHNA, CDR2 YNFKEQ. Deletions cut 1 base from V and 6 bases from J, with 13 bases between. The CDR3 length is 14 residues.

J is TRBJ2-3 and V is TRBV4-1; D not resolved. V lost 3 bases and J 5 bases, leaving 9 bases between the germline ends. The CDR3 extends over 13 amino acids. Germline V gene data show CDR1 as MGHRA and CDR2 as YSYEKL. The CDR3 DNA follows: TGCGCCAGCAGCCAGACCCTGGGAGATACGCAGTATTTT. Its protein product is CASSQTLGDTQYF.

CDR3 in DNA: TGCGCCAGCAGCCAAGAAGCATCCCAAGAGCAGTACTTC. Its protein product is CASSQEASQEQYF. The rearrangement joins TRBV4-1 to TRBJ2-7; D gene uncertain. CDR3 length: 13 amino acids. Germline assignment: CDR1 MGHRA and CDR2 YSYEKL. V was pared by 0 bases and J by 7 bases, with 10 bases between.

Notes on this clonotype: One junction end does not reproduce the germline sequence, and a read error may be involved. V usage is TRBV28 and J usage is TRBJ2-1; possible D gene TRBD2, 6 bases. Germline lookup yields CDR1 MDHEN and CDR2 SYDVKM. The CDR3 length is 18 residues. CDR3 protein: CASSLGRLVRGFLNERFF. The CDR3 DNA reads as TGTGCCAGCAGTTTAGGGCGCTTAGTGCGGGGTTTTCTCAATGAGCGGTTCTTC.

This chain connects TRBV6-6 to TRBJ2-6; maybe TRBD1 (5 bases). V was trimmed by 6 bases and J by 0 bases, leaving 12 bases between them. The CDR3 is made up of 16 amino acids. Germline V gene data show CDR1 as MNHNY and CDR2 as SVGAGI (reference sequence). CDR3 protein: CASRTRDTSGANVLTF. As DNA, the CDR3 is TGTGCCAGCAGAACCAGGGATACCTCTGGGGCCAACGTCCTGACTTTC.

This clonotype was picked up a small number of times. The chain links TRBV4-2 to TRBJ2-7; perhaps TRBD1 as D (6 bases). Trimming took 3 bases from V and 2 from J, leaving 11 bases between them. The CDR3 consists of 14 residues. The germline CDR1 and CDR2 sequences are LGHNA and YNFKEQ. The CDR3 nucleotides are TGTGCCAGCAGCCACCGGGACACCACCTACGAGCAGTACTTC. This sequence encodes CASSHRDTTYEQYF.